Following are 29 T cell receptor beta chains from one sample sequenced in a study of control samples from healthy donors and cancer patients. Clones were sequenced by immunoSEQ multiplex PCR, and TCRdb holds only the in-frame ones, with some missing. This table has fewer than 150,000 clones, more than 80% appearing once. Sequences were obtained from blood. The receptors here all came from a man aged 18 to 35 in good health.

The rearrangement uses TRBV6-6 and TRBJ1-1; the match to TRBD1 covers 10 bases. CDR1 and CDR2 (germline): MNHNY, SVGAGI (reference sequence). The CDR3 runs 16 residues. V gave up 2 bases and J gave up 0 bases; unmatched junction bases: 3. In DNA, the CDR3 is TGTGCCAGCAGTTACGGGACAGGGGCCCTGAACACTGAAGCTTTCTTT. The encoded protein is CASSYGTGALNTEAFF.

The chain is built from TRBV11-2 and TRBJ2-3, with TRBD2 matching over 11 bases. With V trimmed by 6 bases and J by 7 bases, 12 bases remained unmatched. This CDR3 has 16 amino acids. Germline V gene data show CDR1 as SGHAT and CDR2 as FQNNGV. The CDR3 spells CASRDSGGASWYTQYF. The DNA for the CDR3 is TGTGCCAGCAGAGATAGCGGGGGGGCCTCATGGTATACGCAGTATTTT.

This chain uses TRBV19 with TRBJ2-1, with 7 bases identical to TRBD1. V dropped 5 bases and J dropped 4; count of bases not matched to a gene: 2. The CDR3 contains 13 residues. Per the germline V gene, CDR1 is LNHDA and CDR2 is SQIVND (reference sequence). For the CDR3, the DNA is TGTGCCAGTAGTGAGACAGGGTACAATGAGCAGTTCTTC. Translating it yields CASSETGYNEQFF.

The genes are TRBV10-1 and TRBJ2-1, with D possibly matching TRBD2 (6 bases). Trimming removed 3 bases at V and 2 bases at J, with 11 bases between. The germline gives CDR1 WNHNN, CDR2 SYGVQD (reference sequence). CDR3 length equals 15 residues. Here the CDR3 DNA reads TGCGCCAGCAGTGACGGAGGGGTGACCTACAATGAGCAGTTCTTC. It specifies CASSDGGVTYNEQFF.

The chain recombines TRBV19 with TRBJ2-5; D might be TRBD2 (5 bases). The CDR3 is made up of 14 amino acids. CDR1 is LNHDA and CDR2 is SQIVND in the germline V gene (reference sequence). Trimming left V 7 bases short and J 2 bases short, with 14 bases between. The CDR3 DNA sequence: TGTGCCAGTAAATTGGGAGCCGAACAAGAGACCCAGTACTTC. Translating gives CASKLGAEQETQYF.

The chain is built from TRBV11-2 and TRBJ2-2; D perhaps matches TRBD1 (5 bases). CDR3 length: 15 residues. V shed 1 base and J shed 2 bases, with 8 bases lying between them. CDR1 SGHAT and CDR2 FQNNGV come from the germline V gene. The CDR3 is CASSLGGLNTGELFF. CDR3 sequence (DNA): TGTGCCAGCAGCTTAGGGGGCCTAAACACCGGGGAGCTGTTTTTT.

The gene calls are TRBV3-1 (or the pseudogene TRBV3-2) and TRBJ2-2; D is unresolved. Germline V gene data show CDR1 as LGHDT and CDR2 as YNNKEL (reference sequence). The ends were cut back, 1 base at V and 8 bases at J, with 11 bases in the middle. The CDR3 is 14 residues long. The CDR3 loop reads CASSQGAGLGELFF. As DNA, the CDR3 is TGTGCCAGCAGCCAAGGGGCCGGGTTGGGGGAGCTGTTTTTT.

The chain is built from TRBV7-3 and TRBJ1-6, with 8 bases identical to TRBD1. The CDR3 is 14 residues long. Per germline, CDR1 SGHTA and CDR2 FQGTGA. V lost 2 bases and J lost 9; bases outside the gene matches: 3. CDR3 bases: TGTGCCAGCAGCTTAGGACAGGGAAGTTCACCCCTCCACTTT. Protein sequence: CASSLGQGSSPLHF.

The chain employs TRBV7-9 and TRBJ2-7; D is perhaps TRBD1 (5 bases). The CDR3 runs 13 residues. Germline assignment: CDR1 SEHNR and CDR2 FQNEAQ (reference sequence). The V gene lost 5 bases and the J gene lost 0 bases, with 8 bases spanning the gap. The CDR3, as DNA: TGTGCCAGCAGCCTCGACAGCTCCTACGAGCAGTACGTC. Translated: CASSLDSSYEQYV.

V usage is TRBV10-3 and J usage is TRBJ2-1; a weak D match, TRBD2 (7 bases). CDR1 is ENHRY and CDR2 is SYGVKD in the germline V gene. This CDR3 contains 17 residues. Between the trimmed V and J ends, which lost 0 bases and 0 bases, there was a span of 12 bases. This chain's CDR3 is CAISESPGGRSYNEQFF. The CDR3 DNA follows: TGTGCCATCAGTGAGTCCCCGGGGGGCCGCTCCTACAATGAGCAGTTCTTC.

This clone appeared a single time. The chain links TRBV7-8 to TRBJ2-7; D remains unclear. Germline CDR1 and CDR2: SGHVS and FQNEAQ. V was clipped by 5 bases and J by 6 bases, with 14 bases between them. The CDR3 length is 13 residues. As DNA, the CDR3 is TGTGCCAGCAGCCCAGGCCTGGGCCTCGAGCAGTACTTC. Amino acids: CASSPGLGLEQYF.

The chain links TRBV5-1 to TRBJ2-1, with D maybe TRBD2 (5 bases). CDR3 length: 12 residues. Trimming shortened V by 4 bases and J by 13 bases, and 15 bases separated the two germline ends. In germline, CDR1 is SGHRS, CDR2 YFSETQ. CDR3 amino acids: CASSASSIGQFF. The DNA for the CDR3 is TGCGCCAGCAGCGCATCTAGCATTGGTCAGTTCTTC.

The sample holds a few counts of this clone. The chain is built from TRBV6-4 and TRBJ2-3; a possible D gene is TRBD1 (5 bases). The germline V and J ends were trimmed by 4 bases and 0 bases, with 11 bases remaining between them. The CDR3 extends over 15 amino acids. Germline loops: CDR1 MRHNA, CDR2 SNTAGT. The DNA of the CDR3 is TGTGCCAGCAGTGGGACACTTGGAAGCACAGATACGCAGTATTTT. Residues: CASSGTLGSTDTQYF.

The rearrangement uses TRBV7-8 and TRBJ2-5; 7 positions agree with TRBD2. Trimming at V came to 5 bases and at J to 7 bases, leaving 7 bases not matched to a gene. Germline V gene lookup returns CDR1 SGHVS and CDR2 FQNEAQ. CDR3 length equals 13 residues. The CDR3 DNA sequence: TGTGCCAGCAGCCGGGACTACCAGCGGACCCAGTACTTC. This encodes CASSRDYQRTQYF.

The chain uses TRBV29-1 and TRBJ2-5; D possibly matches TRBD1 or TRBD2 (5 bases each). Germline assignment: CDR1 SQVTM and CDR2 ANQGSEA. The V end was cut by 4 bases, the J end by 5 bases, with 11 bases between. The CDR3 totals 12 residues. The CDR3 here is CSVAVGTETQYF. The CDR3, as DNA: TGCAGCGTTGCGGTGGGGACGGAGACCCAGTACTTC.

V and J are TRBV7-2 and TRBJ2-7; the match to TRBD2 covers 9 bases. Trimming at V came to 5 bases and at J to 1 base, leaving 9 bases not matched to a gene. CDR1 SGHTA and CDR2 FQGNSA come from the germline V gene. The CDR3 totals 16 residues. The CDR3 DNA reads TGTGCCAGCAGCCCGGTCACTAGCGGGCATTCCTACGAGCAGTACGTC. This gives the protein CASSPVTSGHSYEQYV.

This clone has just one count. V is TRBV6-6 and J is TRBJ1-2; D gene unclear. With 4 bases removed from V and 0 bases from J, the gap between germline ends came to 9 bases. From germline, CDR1 is MNHNY and CDR2 SVGAGI (reference sequence). The CDR3 runs 14 residues. As DNA, the CDR3 is TGTGCCAGCAGTTGGACGGACTCTAACTATGGCTACACCTTC. Its translation: CASSWTDSNYGYTF.

Note on this clone: An end of the junction differs from the germline gene, which may be a read error. This sequence joins TRBV29-1 and TRBJ2-2; D might be TRBD1 or TRBD2, each matching 7 bases. Germline-derived CDR1 and CDR2 are SQVTM and ANQGSEA. The CDR3 loop spans 16 amino acids. The CDR3 sequence: CSIEASGTVNTGELFF. In DNA, the CDR3 is TGCAGCATTGAAGCGAGCGGGACAGTGAACACCGGGGAGCTGTTTTTT.

The chain links TRBV6-5 to TRBJ2-1; 10 bases are a match to TRBD1. Germline CDR1 is MNHEY and CDR2 is SVGAGI. The CDR3 length is 14 residues. Trimming took 5 bases from V and 6 from J; bases not matched to a gene: 4. CDR3 residues: CASSTRDRGNEQFF. In nucleotides, the CDR3 is TGTGCCAGCAGTACCCGGGACAGGGGCAATGAGCAGTTCTTC.

This clone appeared a few times. The chain combines TRBV2 with TRBJ2-7; D gene ambiguous. The CDR3 runs 13 residues. Germline V gene sequence: CDR1 SNHLY, CDR2 FYNNEI. V lost 7 bases, J lost 0 bases, and 10 bases lay in between. The CDR3 region has the DNA TGTGCCAGCACGGGCGTTTTCTCCTACGAGCAGTACGTC. The encoded protein is CASTGVFSYEQYV.

The chain carries TRBV2 and TRBJ1-6; D unresolved. The V gene's germline CDR1 is SNHLY and CDR2 FYNNEI. The CDR3 runs to 16 residues. Trimming pared 4 bases from V and 0 bases from J, leaving 10 bases between. CDR3 loop: CASSGPRSSYNSPLHF. In DNA form, the CDR3 reads TGTGCCAGCAGTGGACCAAGGAGCTCCTATAATTCACCCCTCCACTTT.

This clone was counted only a few times. The chain is built from TRBV2 and TRBJ1-5, with 7 bases matching TRBD1. The J segment lost 5 bases and the V segment lost 8 bases, leaving 9 bases of the junction unmatched. The CDR3 runs 14 residues. The germline gives CDR1 SNHLY, CDR2 FYNNEI. The CDR3 is CASGGTAQDQPQHF. In DNA, the CDR3 is TGTGCCAGCGGCGGGACAGCTCAAGATCAGCCCCAGCATTTT.

The V call is TRBV6-2 or TRBV6-3, the J call TRBJ2-7, with D unresolved. Trimming took 2 bases from V and 2 from J, leaving 7 bases between them. CDR3 length: 13 residues. The germline V gene has CDR1 MNHEY and CDR2 SVGEGT. The CDR3 DNA follows: TGTGCCAGCAGTTACCCAGGCACCTACGAGCAGTACGTC. This codes for CASSYPGTYEQYV.

The chain employs TRBV7-2 and TRBJ2-1; tentatively, D is TRBD1 (6 bases). V was pared by 1 base and J by 3 bases, with 10 bases between. The CDR3 extends over 15 amino acids. CDR1 and CDR2 (germline): SGHTA, FQGNSA. For the CDR3, the DNA is TGTGCCAGCAGCTTAGGGGACATCCGCTACAATGAGCAGTTCTTC. Protein sequence: CASSLGDIRYNEQFF.

The chain joins TRBV12-3 or TRBV12-4 to TRBJ1-5; a possible D gene is TRBD1 (5 bases). V shed 8 bases and J shed 3 bases, with 8 bases lying between them. The CDR3 extends over 12 amino acids. CDR3 sequence (DNA): TGTGCCAGCGCAGGGCTCAATCAGCCCCAGCATTTT. It yields the protein CASAGLNQPQHF.

This chain joins TRBV9 and TRBJ2-7, with a tentative D call TRBD1 (5 bases). With 0 bases removed from V and 4 bases from J, the gap between germline ends came to 11 bases. The CDR3 consists of 14 residues. Germline V gives CDR1 SGDLS, CDR2 YYNGEE. Here the CDR3 reads CASSVGGQEYEQYF. The CDR3 DNA reads as TGTGCCAGCAGCGTAGGGGGCCAAGAGTACGAGCAGTACTTC. The variable domain in full, with the rest retrieved from reference TRBV9 and TRBJ2-7, is DSGVTQTPKHLITATGQRVTLRCSPRSGDLSVYWYQQSLDQGLQFLIQYYNGEERAKGNILERFSAQQFPDLHSELNLSSLELGDSALYFCASSVGGQEYEQYFGPGTRLTVT.

This clone was counted between two and nine times. The rearrangement links TRBV4-1 to TRBJ2-3, with unresolved D. The CDR3 extends over 16 amino acids. CDR1 MGHRA and CDR2 YSYEKL come from the germline V gene. V was cut by 2 bases and J by 2 bases, with 14 bases left in between. CDR3 amino acids: CASSQLVTKITDTQYF. The CDR3 coding sequence is TGCGCCAGCAGCCAATTGGTAACTAAAATCACAGATACGCAGTATTTT.

The chain recombines TRBV11-3 with TRBJ1-2, with D hard to call. With 0 bases removed from V and 8 bases from J, the gap between germline ends came to 4 bases. From germline, CDR1 is SGHNT and CDR2 YENEEA. This CDR3 comprises 11 residues. In DNA, the CDR3 is TGTGCCAGCAGCTTAGATGGCGGCTACACCTTC. Translating it yields CASSLDGGYTF. Drawing the rest from reference TRBV11-3 and TRBJ1-2, the complete variable domain is EAGVVQSPRYKIIEKKQPVAFWCNPISGHNTLYWYLQNLGQGPELLIRYENEEAVDDSQLPKDRFSAERLKGVDSTLKIQPAELGDSAVYLCASSLDGGYTFGSGTRLTVV.

This chain joins TRBV7-7 and TRBJ2-1; 10 nucleotides align to TRBD2. The CDR3 spans 15 residues. The junction had 5 bases not matched to a gene; V was cut back by 4 bases and J by 5 bases. Looked up from germline, CDR1 is SSHAT and CDR2 is FNYEAQ (reference sequence). The CDR3 coding sequence is TGTGCCAGCAGCTCCTCAGCGGGGGGGAACAATGAGCAGTTCTTC. Protein sequence: CASSSSAGGNNEQFF.